This T cell receptor beta chain emerged from a study of blood T cell repertoires in COVID-19. Study context: Material from acute and convalescent COVID-19 was sourced from the United States, Italy and Spain. PBMCs, B-cell-depleted T cells, or T cells provided the cDNA or gDNA that made up the material.

The sample holds one count of this clone. The CDR3 consists of 15 residues. The ends were cut back, 2 bases at V and 1 base at J, with 12 bases in the middle. Germline V gives CDR1 MDHEN, CDR2 SYDVKM. Authors' data handling: Using reference gene primer amplification, nucleated cell counts were estimated. The method was immunoSEQ multiplex PCR; TCRdb's version includes in-frame clones alone and lacks a portion of them. That table furnishes V, J and clone size, whereas the DNA furnished D and trimming. The table shows approximately 270,000 clones, with roughly 87% occurring only once. Sequenced material: peripheral blood. The chain links TRBV28 to TRBJ2-7; D unresolved. This receptor was identified in a man between 18 and 35 years old with active or convalescent COVID-19. In DNA form, the CDR3 reads TGTGCCAGCAGTTTAAGGTCTCAGACATCCTACGAGCAGTACTTC. It specifies CASSLRSQTSYEQYF.